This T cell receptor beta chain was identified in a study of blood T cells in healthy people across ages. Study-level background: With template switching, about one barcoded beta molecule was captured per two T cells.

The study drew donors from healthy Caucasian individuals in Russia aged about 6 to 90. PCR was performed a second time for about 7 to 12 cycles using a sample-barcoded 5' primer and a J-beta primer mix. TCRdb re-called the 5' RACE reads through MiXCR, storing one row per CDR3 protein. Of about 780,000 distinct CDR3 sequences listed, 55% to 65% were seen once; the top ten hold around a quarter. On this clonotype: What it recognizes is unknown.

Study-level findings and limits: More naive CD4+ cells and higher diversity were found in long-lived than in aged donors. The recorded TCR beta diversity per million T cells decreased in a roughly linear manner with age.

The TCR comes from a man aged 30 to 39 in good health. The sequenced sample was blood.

The CDR3 loop is CASSFLAGSKNIQYF. The CDR3 DNA follows: TGTGCCAGCAGCTTCCTAGCGGGGTCCAAAAACATTCAGTACTTC. The chain recombines TRBV11-2 with TRBJ2-4; 9 bases are shared with TRBD2. The trim removed 3 bases at V and 2 bases at J, leaving 2 bases unmatched. There are 15 residues in the CDR3. From germline, CDR1 is SGHAT and CDR2 FQNNGV. Combining the CDR3 with reference TRBV11-2 and TRBJ2-4 gives the whole variable domain EAGVAQSPRYKIIEKRQSVAFWCNPISGHATLYWYQQILGQGPKLLIQFQNNGVVDDSQLPKDRFSAERLKGVDSTLKIQPAKLEDSAVYLCASSFLAGSKNIQYFGAGTRLSVL.